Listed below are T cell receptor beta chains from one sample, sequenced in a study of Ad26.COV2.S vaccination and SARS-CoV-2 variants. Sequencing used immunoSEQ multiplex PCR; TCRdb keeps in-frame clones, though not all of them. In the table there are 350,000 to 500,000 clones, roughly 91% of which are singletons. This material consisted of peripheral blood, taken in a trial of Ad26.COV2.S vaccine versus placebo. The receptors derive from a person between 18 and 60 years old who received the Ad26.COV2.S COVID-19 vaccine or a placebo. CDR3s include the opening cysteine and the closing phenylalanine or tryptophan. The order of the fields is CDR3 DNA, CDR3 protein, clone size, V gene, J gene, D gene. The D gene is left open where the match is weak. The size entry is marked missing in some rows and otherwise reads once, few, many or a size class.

DNA: TGTGCCAGCAGCTACGGACTCTTCAATGAGCAGTTCTTC
CDR3: CASSYGLFNEQFF
size: NA
V: TRBV7-8
J: TRBJ2-1
D: NA

DNA: TGTGCCAGCAGCGTATACACAACCTCTGGCTACACCTTC
CDR3: CASSVYTTSGYTF
size: NA
V: TRBV9
J: TRBJ1-2
D: NA

DNA: TGTGCCAGCACCAAGGACAGGGGGCGGGAAAAACTGTTTTTT
CDR3: CASTKDRGREKLFF
size: NA
V: TRBV6-5
J: TRBJ1-4
D: TRBD1

DNA: TGTGCCAGCAGTAAGACAGGGAGGAATGAAAAACTGTTTTTT
CDR3: CASSKTGRNEKLFF
size: NA
V: TRBV6-5
J: TRBJ1-4
D: TRBD1

DNA: TGTGCCAGCTCACCACTGGGTTTCGGGACAGATACGCAGTATTTT
CDR3: CASSPLGFGTDTQYF
size: NA
V: TRBV18
J: TRBJ2-3
D: NA

DNA: TGTGCCAGCAGCCGCCAGCCTAATGGGGGGGGAGAGCAGTTCTTC
CDR3: CASSRQPNGGGEQFF
size: NA
V: TRBV14
J: TRBJ2-1
D: TRBD2

DNA: TGTGCCAGCAGCGTAGTCGGAGGCTACGAGCAGTACTTC
CDR3: CASSVVGGYEQYF
size: NA
V: TRBV9
J: TRBJ2-7
D: NA

DNA: TGTGCCAGCACTAGCGGGAGGAGATCCTACAATGAGCAGTTCTTC
CDR3: CASTSGRRSYNEQFF
size: once
V: TRBV2
J: TRBJ2-1
D: TRBD2

DNA: TGTGCCATCACCTCTCATGGAGGAAACATTCAGTACTTC
CDR3: CAITSHGGNIQYF
size: NA
V: TRBV10-3
J: TRBJ2-4
D: NA

DNA: TGTGCCAGCAGCCCCGGCGGTCTACCAACCGGGGAGCTGTTTTTT
CDR3: CASSPGGLPTGELFF
size: NA
V: TRBV11-3
J: TRBJ2-2
D: NA

DNA: TGTGCCAGCAGTTTATCGGGAGGGAGCACAGATACGCAGTATTTT
CDR3: CASSLSGGSTDTQYF
size: NA
V: TRBV28
J: TRBJ2-3
D: TRBD2

DNA: TGTGCCAGCAGTGGACCGGGACAGCTTGGCTACACCTTC
CDR3: CASSGPGQLGYTF
size: NA
V: TRBV28
J: TRBJ1-2
D: TRBD1

DNA: TGTGCCAGCATGACTCGATTACGGACAGTCCCTGAAAAACTGTTTTTT
CDR3: CASMTRLRTVPEKLFF
size: NA
V: TRBV2
J: TRBJ1-4
D: NA

DNA: TGTGCCAGCAGCCGGGGAGGGGGCAGGGCGAGCTCCTACGAGCAGTACTTC
CDR3: CASSRGGGRASSYEQYF
size: NA
V: TRBV7-2
J: TRBJ2-7
D: NA

DNA: TGTGCCAGCAGCCTCCCAAGAGAGAACTATGGCTACACCTTC
CDR3: CASSLPRENYGYTF
size: NA
V: TRBV6-2/TRBV6-3
J: TRBJ1-2
D: NA

DNA: TGTGCCAGCAGTGAATGGGCGGGAGGGGGCAATGAGCAGTTCTTC
CDR3: CASSEWAGGGNEQFF
size: NA
V: TRBV25-1
J: TRBJ2-1
D: TRBD2

DNA: TGCGCCAGCAGCCAAACTTGGAAAGGGATCGAGACCCAGTACTTC
CDR3: CASSQTWKGIETQYF
size: once
V: TRBV4-3
J: TRBJ2-5
D: NA

DNA: TGCGCCAGCAGCCAGCTATACAGGGTGGGGGAAAAACTGTTTTTT
CDR3: CASSQLYRVGEKLFF
size: NA
V: TRBV4-1
J: TRBJ1-4
D: NA

DNA: TGTGCCAGCAGCCCTAGGACAGCCCTTTCCTCCTACGAGCAGTACTTC
CDR3: CASSPRTALSSYEQYF
size: NA
V: TRBV9
J: TRBJ2-7
D: NA

DNA: TGTGCCAGCAGTTTGTCGACTCTTTCCTACAATGAGCAGTTCTTC
CDR3: CASSLSTLSYNEQFF
size: NA
V: TRBV28
J: TRBJ2-1
D: NA

DNA: TGTGCCAGCAGCCAGGGTCCACGCGAGCAGTACTTC
CDR3: CASSQGPREQYF
size: NA
V: TRBV28
J: TRBJ2-7
D: NA

DNA: TGTGCCAGCAGCACTCCGGAGGGGCCGGGCACTGAAGCTTTCTTT
CDR3: CASSTPEGPGTEAFF
size: NA
V: TRBV6-2/TRBV6-3
J: TRBJ1-1
D: NA

DNA: TGCGCCAGCAGCCAATACCCCGCCGGGACAGGGGCCGAGCAGTACTTC
CDR3: CASSQYPAGTGAEQYF
size: NA
V: TRBV4-3
J: TRBJ2-7
D: TRBD1

DNA: TGTGCCAGCAGCCCATGGGCGGGAGGCCCGTACGAGCAGTACTTC
CDR3: CASSPWAGGPYEQYF
size: NA
V: TRBV7-3
J: TRBJ2-7
D: TRBD2

DNA: TGCAGCGTTCAGAACCCCTCTGGAAACACCATATATTTT
CDR3: CSVQNPSGNTIYF
size: NA
V: TRBV29-1
J: TRBJ1-3
D: NA

DNA: TGTGCCAGCAGCCAATTCCTCGGGACAGGGGTAACGAATGAGCAGTTCTTC
CDR3: CASSQFLGTGVTNEQFF
size: once
V: TRBV3-1/TRBV3-2
J: TRBJ2-1
D: TRBD1

DNA: TGTGCCAGCAGTGAAGTGAAGGGTAGCCAGCCCCAGCATTTT
CDR3: CASSEVKGSQPQHF
size: NA
V: TRBV2
J: TRBJ1-5
D: NA

DNA: TGTGCCAGCAGTTTACCTAGTGCAACTAATGAAAAACTGTTTTTT
CDR3: CASSLPSATNEKLFF
size: once
V: TRBV28
J: TRBJ1-4
D: NA

DNA: TGTGCCAGTAGTATTCCGGACAGGGAAAAACTGTTTTTT
CDR3: CASSIPDREKLFF
size: NA
V: TRBV19
J: TRBJ1-4
D: TRBD1

DNA: TGTGCCAGCAGTTTGGGTTGGGAAAAACTGTTTTTT
CDR3: CASSLGWEKLFF
size: NA
V: TRBV12-3/TRBV12-4
J: TRBJ1-4
D: NA

DNA: TGCGCCAGCAGCCAAGATGGCGTTAAACTGTTTTTT
CDR3: CASSQDGVKLFF
size: NA
V: TRBV4-3
J: TRBJ1-4
D: NA

DNA: TGTGCCAGTATGATGGGCACTTATGGCTACACCTTC
CDR3: CASMMGTYGYTF
size: NA
V: TRBV6-5
J: TRBJ1-2
D: NA

DNA: TGTGCCAGCAGCTTAGGCCGGGACGGGAACTACGAGCAGTACTTC
CDR3: CASSLGRDGNYEQYF
size: NA
V: TRBV11-2
J: TRBJ2-7
D: NA

DNA: TGTGCCAGTAGTTCAAACCGGGACAAATATCAGCCCCAGCATTTT
CDR3: CASSSNRDKYQPQHF
size: NA
V: TRBV19
J: TRBJ1-5
D: NA

DNA: TGCGCCAGCAGCCAAACTAAGGGAAACACCATATATTTT
CDR3: CASSQTKGNTIYF
size: NA
V: TRBV4-3
J: TRBJ1-3
D: NA

DNA: TGTGCCAGCAGTTCATCGGGACTAGCGTTGAACGAGCAGTACTTC
CDR3: CASSSSGLALNEQYF
size: few
V: TRBV27
J: TRBJ2-7
D: TRBD2

DNA: TGTGCCAGCAGCCGGACTAGCGGGACTCTTAAACGCTCCTACGAGCAGTACTTC
CDR3: CASSRTSGTLKRSYEQYF
size: NA
V: TRBV5-6
J: TRBJ2-7
D: TRBD2

DNA: TGTGCCAGCAGTGACATCCGGGCAGGTTATTTTCAGCCCCAGCATTTT
CDR3: CASSDIRAGYFQPQHF
size: once
V: TRBV2
J: TRBJ1-5
D: NA

DNA: TGTGCCAGCAGCTTTTTGAGCCGGAAGAACACCGGGGAGCTGTTTTTT
CDR3: CASSFLSRKNTGELFF
size: few
V: TRBV7-6
J: TRBJ2-2
D: NA

DNA: TGTGCCAGCGGATCGGTGTTAGGGGAGCAGTACTTC
CDR3: CASGSVLGEQYF
size: NA
V: TRBV7-9
J: TRBJ2-7
D: NA

DNA: TGTGCCAGCAGCGTAGAGGGAAGGGTCCGGACAGATACGCAGTATTTT
CDR3: CASSVEGRVRTDTQYF
size: NA
V: TRBV9
J: TRBJ2-3
D: NA

DNA: TGCAGCGCCAGGACAGGGGCCGGGGAGCAGTACTTC
CDR3: CSARTGAGEQYF
size: few
V: TRBV29-1
J: TRBJ2-7
D: TRBD1

DNA: TGTGCCAGCAGCTCACGGGGGAGGTCACTGTACGAGCAGTACTTC
CDR3: CASSSRGRSLYEQYF
size: once
V: TRBV6-5
J: TRBJ2-7
D: NA

DNA: TGTGCCATCAGTGCGACAGGACTTAGCTACGAGCAGTACTTC
CDR3: CAISATGLSYEQYF
size: NA
V: TRBV10-3
J: TRBJ2-7
D: NA

DNA: TGTGCCAGCAGCCAAGTCAACGGGAGCTCCTACGAGCAGTACTTC
CDR3: CASSQVNGSSYEQYF
size: NA
V: TRBV3-1/TRBV3-2
J: TRBJ2-7
D: NA

DNA: TGTGCCACCAAGGGGGCGGCAGGCTACACCTTC
CDR3: CATKGAAGYTF
size: NA
V: TRBV9
J: TRBJ1-2
D: TRBD1

DNA: TGTGCCAGCAGCCCCCCCCCGGGACTAGCGGCACAAGAGACCCAGTACTTC
CDR3: CASSPPPGLAAQETQYF
size: NA
V: TRBV7-3
J: TRBJ2-5
D: TRBD2

DNA: TGTGCCAGCAGCCAAGAAGAAGGGACAGGGCTTTCCTACAATGAGCAGTTCTTC
CDR3: CASSQEEGTGLSYNEQFF
size: NA
V: TRBV14
J: TRBJ2-1
D: TRBD1

DNA: TGTGCCAGCAGGGGGGGCTCACAGGTTAACACCGGGGAGCTGTTTTTT
CDR3: CASRGGSQVNTGELFF
size: NA
V: TRBV28
J: TRBJ2-2
D: NA

DNA: TGTGCCAGCAGTAGACAGGGTGGTCCAGATACGCAGTATTTT
CDR3: CASSRQGGPDTQYF
size: NA
V: TRBV2
J: TRBJ2-3
D: TRBD1

DNA: TGTGCCATCAAGGCCTCGACTAGCGGGGGGTCGGAGTTCTTC
CDR3: CAIKASTSGGSEFF
size: NA
V: TRBV10-3
J: TRBJ2-1
D: TRBD2

DNA: TGTGCCAGCAGCAATACAGGGGCCGTTTCTGGGGCCAACGTCCTGACTTTC
CDR3: CASSNTGAVSGANVLTF
size: NA
V: TRBV5-8
J: TRBJ2-6
D: TRBD1

DNA: TGTGCCAGCAGCTTAAGAGACCGGACAGGGGGTGATGAGCAGTACTTC
CDR3: CASSLRDRTGGDEQYF
size: NA
V: TRBV7-9
J: TRBJ2-7
D: TRBD1

DNA: TGTGCCAGCGGGACTAGCGGGAGGGGCGAGACCCAGTACTTC
CDR3: CASGTSGRGETQYF
size: NA
V: TRBV7-9
J: TRBJ2-5
D: TRBD2

DNA: TGTGCCAGCAGTGCCCTCATCGGGGAGCTGTTTTTT
CDR3: CASSALIGELFF
size: once
V: TRBV25-1
J: TRBJ2-2
D: NA

DNA: TGTGCCAGCAGATCCCTAGCGGTGAGGAACTACGAGCAGTACTTC
CDR3: CASRSLAVRNYEQYF
size: NA
V: TRBV5-6
J: TRBJ2-7
D: TRBD2

DNA: TGTGCCAGTAGTCGACGGGTCCCGCGAGAAAAACTGTTTTTT
CDR3: CASSRRVPREKLFF
size: NA
V: TRBV19
J: TRBJ1-4
D: NA

DNA: TGTGCCAGCAGCTGGGGGTCTGGGGAGCTGTTTTTT
CDR3: CASSWGSGELFF
size: NA
V: TRBV13
J: TRBJ2-2
D: NA

DNA: TGCAGCGTTGCCCCCCCGACAGGCTTAAACACTGAAGCTTTCTTT
CDR3: CSVAPPTGLNTEAFF
size: NA
V: TRBV29-1
J: TRBJ1-1
D: NA